This T cell receptor (beta chain) was recorded in a study of blood T cell repertoires in COVID-19. Study-wide background: The United States, Italy and Spain provided the acute and convalescent COVID-19 samples. PBMCs, B-cell-depleted T cells, or T cells were the source of the cDNA or gDNA that made up the material.

Original data processing: Estimation of nucleated cell counts was performed using reference gene primer amplification. The method was immunoSEQ multiplex PCR; TCRdb's version includes in-frame clones alone and lacks a portion of them. V, J and clone size derive from that table, while D and trimming were established from the DNA sequence. The sample carries 250,000 to 350,000 clones, approximately 88% recorded once. On this clone itself: In the same sample, other DNA sequences code for this CDR3.

All recovered Cohort 3 donors got two negative PCRs, got clearance, or saw symptom resolution. The sample consisted of PBMCs or T cells enriched from blood (not recorded which). The TCR sequence derives from a woman under 30 who had recovered from COVID-19.

CDR3 protein: CATSDPGQGNQPQHF. The CDR3 DNA is TGTGCCACCAGTGACCCTGGACAGGGGAATCAGCCCCAGCATTTT. The rearrangement links TRBV24-1 to TRBJ1-5, with 9 positions matching TRBD1. J gave up 4 bases and V 4 bases, and 4 bases lay outside the gene matches. This CDR3 comprises 15 residues. Germline V gene sequence: CDR1 KGHDR, CDR2 SFDVKD.